Listed below are T cell receptor beta chains from one sample, sequenced in a study of cytomegalovirus exposure and HLA in healthy donors. The assay was immunoSEQ multiplex PCR, and TCRdb's table has in-frame clones only and misses some. The table lists about 140,000 clones, about 83% of them singletons. The sequenced material came from PBMCs. The receptors come from a woman in her twenties or thirties in good health and CMV-seronegative. Each CDR3 is given with its conserved first and last residue. Each record gives: V gene, J gene, CDR3 protein.

TRBV2	TRBJ2-7	CASSVLGPPGGEQYF
TRBV6-5	TRBJ1-1	CASSYSSLSEAFF
TRBV18	TRBJ1-1	CASSQATANTEAFF
TRBV4-2	TRBJ1-5	CASSQGAGDQPQHF
TRBV14	TRBJ1-1	CASSQRSGGRTFF
TRBV7-9	TRBJ2-7	CASSLAGSGQYF
TRBV4-2	TRBJ2-7	CASSQVSGGSGQYF
TRBV7-2	TRBJ1-6	CASRLRDGYSPLHF
TRBV19	TRBJ1-1	CASSFQTGMNTEAFF
TRBV27	TRBJ1-5	CASRTGTGGVDGQPQHF
TRBV10-1	TRBJ2-1	CASSESSSGLPSYNEQFF
TRBV7-3	TRBJ1-6	CASSIHRGRDSPLHF
TRBV5-1	TRBJ1-6	CASSMDRESSYNSPLHF